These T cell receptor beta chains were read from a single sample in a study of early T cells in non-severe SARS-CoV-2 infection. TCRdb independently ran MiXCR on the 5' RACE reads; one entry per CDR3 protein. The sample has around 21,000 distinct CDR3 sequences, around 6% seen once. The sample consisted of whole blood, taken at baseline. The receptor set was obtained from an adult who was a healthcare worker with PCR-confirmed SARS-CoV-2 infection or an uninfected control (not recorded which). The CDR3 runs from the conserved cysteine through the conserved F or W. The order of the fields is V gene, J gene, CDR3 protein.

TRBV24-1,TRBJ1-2,CATSDEDVIYGYTF
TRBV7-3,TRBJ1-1,CASSTRQGAGTEAFF
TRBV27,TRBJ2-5,CASRQGGQTQYF
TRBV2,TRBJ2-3,CASSEVHTSDTQYF
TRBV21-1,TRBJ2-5,CASRKVVRGWDQETQYF
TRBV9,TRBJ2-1,CASSVAYRNDEQFF
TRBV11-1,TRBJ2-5,CASSPPEGPGVQETQYF
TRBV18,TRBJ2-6,CASSLGQSSGANVLTF
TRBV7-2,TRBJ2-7,CASRLSGGSSYEQYF
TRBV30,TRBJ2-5,CANGRFQETQYF
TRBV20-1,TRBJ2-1,CSATRTGGGGQFF
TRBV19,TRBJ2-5,CASSILAGKTQYF
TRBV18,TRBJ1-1,CASSRDTNTEAFF
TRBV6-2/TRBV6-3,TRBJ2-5,CASSQRPETQYF
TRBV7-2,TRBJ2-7,CASSPIGTITYYEQYF
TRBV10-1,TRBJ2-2,CASSEYATGELFF
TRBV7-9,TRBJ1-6,CASSWGQGGNSPLHF
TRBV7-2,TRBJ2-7,CASSLSLLAGEEQYF
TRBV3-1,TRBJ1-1,CASSRANFWTGANTEAFF